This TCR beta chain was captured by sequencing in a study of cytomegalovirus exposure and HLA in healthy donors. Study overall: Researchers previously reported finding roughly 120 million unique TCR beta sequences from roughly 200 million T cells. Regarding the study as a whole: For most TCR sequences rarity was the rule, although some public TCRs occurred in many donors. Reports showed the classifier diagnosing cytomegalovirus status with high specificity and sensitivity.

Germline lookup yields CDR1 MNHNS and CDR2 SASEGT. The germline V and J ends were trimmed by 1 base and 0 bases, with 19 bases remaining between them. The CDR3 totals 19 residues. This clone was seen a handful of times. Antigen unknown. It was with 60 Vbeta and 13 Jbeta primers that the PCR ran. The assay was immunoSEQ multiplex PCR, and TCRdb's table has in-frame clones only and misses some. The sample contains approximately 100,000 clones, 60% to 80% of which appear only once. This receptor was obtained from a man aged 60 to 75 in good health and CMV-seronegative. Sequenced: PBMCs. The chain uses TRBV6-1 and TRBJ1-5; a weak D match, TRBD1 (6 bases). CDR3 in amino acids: CASSEDLGTYHYSNQPQHF. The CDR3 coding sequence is TGTGCCAGCAGTGAAGATTTGGGGACATATCATTATAGCAATCAGCCCCAGCATTTT.